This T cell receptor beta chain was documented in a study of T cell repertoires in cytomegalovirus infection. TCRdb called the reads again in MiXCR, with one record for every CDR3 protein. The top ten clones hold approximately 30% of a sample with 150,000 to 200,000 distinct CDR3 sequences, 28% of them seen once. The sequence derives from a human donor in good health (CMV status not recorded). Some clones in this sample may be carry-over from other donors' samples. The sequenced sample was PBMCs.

As DNA, the CDR3 is TGTGCCAGCAGTTTGACAGGCGGCTTACCTGGAAACACCATATATTTT. It codes for CASSLTGGLPGNTIYF. This sequence joins TRBV6-6 and TRBJ1-3; D is perhaps TRBD1 (6 bases). This CDR3 is 16 amino acids long. Trimming removed 4 bases from V and 2 bases from J, with 15 bases in between. In germline, CDR1 is MNHNY, CDR2 SVGAGI (reference sequence).